These T cell receptor beta chains were read from a single sample in a study of T cell repertoires in aging, cancer and after chemotherapy. TCRdb itself ran the multiplex PCR reads through MiXCR, one entry per CDR3 protein. This sample has over 10,000 distinct CDR3 sequences, with around 25% found just once. Material: blood. Receptors originate from a human donor in good health. Each CDR3 is given with its conserved first and last residue. Fields, in order: D gene, V gene, clone size, J gene, CDR3 DNA, CDR3 protein. D genes are given only for firm matches. A row's size may be missing; if present it is once, few, many or a size class.

D: -; V: TRBV20-1; size: -; J: TRBJ1-3; DNA: TGCAGTGCTAGAGGGGGATCCGGAAACACCATATATTTT; CDR3: CSARGGSGNTIYF
D: -; V: TRBV13; size: -; J: TRBJ2-1; DNA: TGTGCCAGCAGCTTCCGGGGCGGCTACAATGAGCAGTTCTTC; CDR3: CASSFRGGYNEQFF
D: TRBD1; V: TRBV15; size: -; J: TRBJ2-5; DNA: TGTGCCACCAGCCGAGGACAGGGGCAAGAGACCCAGTACTTC; CDR3: CATSRGQGQETQYF
D: -; V: TRBV20-1; size: -; J: TRBJ2-1; DNA: TGCAGTGCTAGAGATTTTAGGAGGAATGAGCAGTTCTTC; CDR3: CSARDFRRNEQFF
D: TRBD1; V: TRBV20-1; size: few; J: TRBJ2-7; DNA: TGCAGTGCTAGACCCTGGACAGGGGGTTACGAGCAGTACTTC; CDR3: CSARPWTGGYEQYF
D: TRBD2; V: TRBV20-1; size: few; J: TRBJ2-1; DNA: TGCAGTGTCTTCGGACTAGTAAGCTCCTACAATGAGCAGTTCTTC; CDR3: CSVFGLVSSYNEQFF
D: -; V: TRBV7-9; size: -; J: TRBJ1-4; DNA: TGTGCCAGCAGCCTTCGGAGGTTGACTAATGAAAAACTGTTTTTT; CDR3: CASSLRRLTNEKLFF
D: TRBD2; V: TRBV30; size: -; J: TRBJ2-1; DNA: TGTGCCTGGAGTGTTAAGCGGGGCTACAATGAGCAGTTCTTC; CDR3: CAWSVKRGYNEQFF
D: -; V: TRBV28; size: few; J: TRBJ1-6; DNA: TGTGCCAGCAGTTTAAGAACGGCCAATTCACCCCTCCACTTT; CDR3: CASSLRTANSPLHF
D: -; V: TRBV12-3/TRBV12-4; size: -; J: TRBJ2-5; DNA: TGTGCCAGCAGTTTAGCGGGGGTCCAGACCCAGTACTTC; CDR3: CASSLAGVQTQYF
D: TRBD2; V: TRBV7-2; size: -; J: TRBJ2-1; DNA: TGTGCCAGCACCGAAGCGGGGGGGAAGAGCAATGGGCAGTTCTTC; CDR3: CASTEAGGKSNGQFF
D: TRBD1; V: TRBV12-3/TRBV12-4; size: -; J: TRBJ2-1; DNA: TGTGCCAGCAGTCTGGGACAGGGTGACGATGAGCAGTTCTTC; CDR3: CASSLGQGDDEQFF
D: -; V: TRBV6-6; size: few; J: TRBJ1-5; DNA: TGTGCCAGCAGACCCCGAGGGGCCGAGCCCCAGCATTTT; CDR3: CASRPRGAEPQHF
D: -; V: TRBV30; size: medium-sized; J: TRBJ1-2; DNA: TGTGCCTGGAGTGTACGGTCGGCTGCGGGCTACACCTTC; CDR3: CAWSVRSAAGYTF
D: TRBD1; V: TRBV29-1; size: -; J: TRBJ1-2; DNA: TGCAGCGTTGTGGGTATGACAGGGCCTAACTATGGCTACACCTTC; CDR3: CSVVGMTGPNYGYTF
D: -; V: TRBV6-1; size: -; J: TRBJ2-1; DNA: TGTGCCAGCAGCAGGGACGGATACAATGAGCAGTTCTTC; CDR3: CASSRDGYNEQFF
D: -; V: TRBV7-9; size: medium-sized; J: TRBJ1-2; DNA: TGTGCCAGCAGGGGCGACAACTATGGCTACACCTTC; CDR3: CASRGDNYGYTF
D: -; V: TRBV27; size: -; J: TRBJ2-5; DNA: TGTGCCAGCAGTGCAGGGACCTACCAAGAGACCCAGTACTTC; CDR3: CASSAGTYQETQYF
D: TRBD2; V: TRBV11-1; size: few; J: TRBJ2-5; DNA: TGTGCCAGCAGCCACCGACTAGCGGGGGCTCAAGAGACCCAGTACTTC; CDR3: CASSHRLAGAQETQYF
D: -; V: TRBV27; size: few; J: TRBJ2-2; DNA: TGTGCCAGCAGTTCGAACAGGGACACCGGGGAGCTGTTTTTT; CDR3: CASSSNRDTGELFF
D: TRBD1; V: TRBV5-6; size: -; J: TRBJ1-2; DNA: TGTGCCAGCAGCCCGACAGGGGGAGGCGTTGGCTACACCTTC; CDR3: CASSPTGGGVGYTF
D: TRBD2; V: TRBV10-3; size: -; J: TRBJ2-2; DNA: TGTGCCAGCAGTTACCGGCTAGCGGGGGACACCGGGGAGCTGTTTTTT; CDR3: CASSYRLAGDTGELFF
D: TRBD2; V: TRBV19; size: few; J: TRBJ2-6; DNA: TGTGCCAGTAGTACCACAGCCGGGACTAGAGGAACTGGGGCCAACGTCCTGACTTTC; CDR3: CASSTTAGTRGTGANVLTF